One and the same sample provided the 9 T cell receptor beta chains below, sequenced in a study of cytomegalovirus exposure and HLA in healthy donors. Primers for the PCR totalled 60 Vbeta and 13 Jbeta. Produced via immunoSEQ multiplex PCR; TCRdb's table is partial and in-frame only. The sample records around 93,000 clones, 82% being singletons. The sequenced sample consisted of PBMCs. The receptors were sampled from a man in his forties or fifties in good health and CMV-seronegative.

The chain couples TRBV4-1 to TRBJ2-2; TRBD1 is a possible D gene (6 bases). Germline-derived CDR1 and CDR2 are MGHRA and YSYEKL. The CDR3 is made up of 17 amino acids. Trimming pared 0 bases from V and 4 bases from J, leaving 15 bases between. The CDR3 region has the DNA TGCGCCAGCAGCCAAGAAGGATGGGGGCGTGGCACCGGGGAGCTGTTTTTT. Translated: CASSQEGWGRGTGELFF.

The CDR3 nucleotides read TGTGCCAGCAGCTTAGGGGCAGGCTATGGCTACACCTTC. This sequence encodes CASSLGAGYGYTF. This chain joins TRBV7-2 and TRBJ1-2; D gene uncertain. CDR3 length equals 13 residues. Germline V gives CDR1 SGHTA, CDR2 FQGNSA. V was cut by 1 base and J by 4 bases, with 7 bases left in between.

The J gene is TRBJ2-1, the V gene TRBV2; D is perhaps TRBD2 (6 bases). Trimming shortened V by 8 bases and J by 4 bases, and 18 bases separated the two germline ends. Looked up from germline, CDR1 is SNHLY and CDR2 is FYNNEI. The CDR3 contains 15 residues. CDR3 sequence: CASFSRTNKYNEQFF. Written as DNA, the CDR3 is TGTGCCAGCTTCTCAAGGACTAATAAATACAATGAGCAGTTCTTC.

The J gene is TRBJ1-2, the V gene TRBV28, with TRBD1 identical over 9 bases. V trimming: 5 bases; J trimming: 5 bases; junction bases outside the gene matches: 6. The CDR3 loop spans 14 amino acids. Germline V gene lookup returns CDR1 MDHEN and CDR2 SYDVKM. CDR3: CASSTAGQGYGYTF. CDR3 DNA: TGTGCCAGCAGTACTGCTGGACAGGGGTATGGCTACACCTTC.

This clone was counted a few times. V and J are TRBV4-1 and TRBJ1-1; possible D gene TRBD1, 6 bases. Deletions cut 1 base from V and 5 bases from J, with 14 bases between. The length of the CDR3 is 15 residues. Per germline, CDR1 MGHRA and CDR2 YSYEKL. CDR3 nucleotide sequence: TGCGCCAGCAGCCAAGCGGGGGGGCGGGTTACTGAAGCTTTCTTT. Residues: CASSQAGGRVTEAFF.

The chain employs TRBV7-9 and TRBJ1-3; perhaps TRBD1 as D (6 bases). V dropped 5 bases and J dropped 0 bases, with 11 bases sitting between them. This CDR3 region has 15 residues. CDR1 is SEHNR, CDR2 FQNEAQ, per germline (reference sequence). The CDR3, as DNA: TGTGCCAGCAGCGAGACAGGACGCTCTGGAAACACCATATATTTT. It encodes CASSETGRSGNTIYF.

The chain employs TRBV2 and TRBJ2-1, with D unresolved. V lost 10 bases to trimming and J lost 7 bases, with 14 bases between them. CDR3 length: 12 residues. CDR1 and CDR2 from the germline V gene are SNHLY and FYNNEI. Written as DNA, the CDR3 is TGTGCCATCGGTCGACTGGAAAATGAGCAGTTCTTC. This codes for CAIGRLENEQFF. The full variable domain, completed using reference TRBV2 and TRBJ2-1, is EPEVTQTPSHQVTQMGQEVILRCVPISNHLYFYWYRQILGQKVEFLVSFYNNEISEKSEIFDDQFSVERPDGSNFTLKIRSTKLEDSAMYFCAIGRLENEQFFGPGTRLTVL.

CDR3: CASSLQSGSLYEQFF. CDR3 DNA sequence: TGCGCCAGCAGCCTTCAGAGCGGGAGCCTATATGAGCAGTTCTTC. This chain joins TRBV4-1 and TRBJ2-1, with 8 bases aligning to TRBD2. The V gene end was trimmed by 4 bases and the J gene end by 8 bases; junction bases not matched to a gene: 10. The length of the CDR3 is 15 residues. Germline CDR1 is MGHRA and CDR2 is YSYEKL.

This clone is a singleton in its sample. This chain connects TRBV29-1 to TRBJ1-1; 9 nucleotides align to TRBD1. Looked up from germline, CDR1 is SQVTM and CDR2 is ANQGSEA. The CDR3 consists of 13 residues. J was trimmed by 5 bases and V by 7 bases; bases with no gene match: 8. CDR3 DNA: TGCAGCGCCGACAGGGGGGTGAGAACTGAAGCTTTCTTT. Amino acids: CSADRGVRTEAFF.